This entry lists 26 T cell receptor beta chains sequenced from one sample in a study of cytomegalovirus exposure and HLA in healthy donors. Amplification used 60 Vbeta primers and 13 Jbeta primers. Sequenced by immunoSEQ multiplex PCR; TCRdb stores in-frame clones only, minus some. The data contain around 80,000 clones, around 76% of them seen just once; the ten biggest clones take up under 6%. Sequencing was done on a sample of PBMCs. The receptors shown here come from a man younger than 35 in good health and CMV-seropositive.

This chain uses TRBV4-1 with TRBJ2-1, with 8 bases fitting TRBD2. This CDR3 spans 12 amino acids. Germline values: CDR1 MGHRA, CDR2 YSYEKL. V trimming: 1 base; J trimming: 15 bases; junction bases outside the gene matches: 5. As DNA, the CDR3 is TGCGCCAGCAGCCAAGGCGGGAGGTTGCCGTTCTTC. Translation: CASSQGGRLPFF.

The V and J genes are TRBV7-2 and TRBJ2-7; TRBD1 matches 7 bases. The CDR3 is 15 amino acids. Germline V CDR1 and CDR2: SGHTA, FQGNSA. V dropped 2 bases and J dropped 6; count of bases not matched to a gene: 10. CDR3: CASSLQQGSWSEQYF. The CDR3 DNA reads TGTGCCAGCAGCTTACAACAGGGGAGTTGGAGCGAGCAGTACTTC.

The gene calls are TRBV7-8 and TRBJ2-1; D is uncertain. V lost 1 base, J lost 0 bases, and 19 bases lay in between. CDR1 is SGHVS and CDR2 is FQNEAQ in the germline V gene. The length of the CDR3 is 19 residues. CDR3 sequence reads: CASSLVLSGLLSSYNEQFF. Written as DNA, the CDR3 is TGTGCCAGCAGCTTAGTGCTATCAGGATTGTTAAGCTCCTACAATGAGCAGTTCTTC.

This rearrangement joins TRBV2 to TRBJ1-1; no firm D call. The V gene lost 10 bases and the J gene lost 11 bases, with 17 bases spanning the gap. This CDR3 region has 11 residues. CDR1 and CDR2 (germline): SNHLY, FYNNEI. This CDR3 is CATQPARRAFF. As DNA, the CDR3 is TGTGCCACCCAGCCGGCCCGGCGGGCTTTCTTT.

The chain links TRBV6-5 to TRBJ2-3; tentatively, D is TRBD1 (5 bases). Per germline, CDR1 MNHEY and CDR2 SVGAGI. V was pared by 6 bases and J by 2 bases, with 12 bases between. This CDR3 has 14 residues. CDR3 loop: CASRAQDNTDTQYF. The CDR3 DNA follows: TGTGCCAGCAGGGCACAGGATAACACAGATACGCAGTATTTT.

The chain couples TRBV9 to TRBJ2-1, with D maybe TRBD2 (6 bases). Deletions cut 0 bases from V and 5 bases from J, with 9 bases between. The CDR3 covers 14 residues. Germline values: CDR1 SGDLS, CDR2 YYNGEE. The CDR3 DNA reads as TGTGCCAGCAGCGTAGTAGGAGGGAACAATGAGCAGTTCTTC. The encoded protein is CASSVVGGNNEQFF.

This clone was detected once. The chain joins TRBV6-1 to TRBJ2-1, with 8 bases that match TRBD2. This CDR3 spans 15 amino acids. The junction had 8 bases not matched to a gene; V was cut back by 10 bases and J by 0 bases. Germline assignment: CDR1 MNHNS and CDR2 SASEGT. CDR3 sequence reads: CATQVAGSSYNEQFF. The CDR3 DNA reads as TGTGCCACCCAGGTAGCGGGGAGCTCCTACAATGAGCAGTTCTTC.

V is TRBV11-3 and J is TRBJ2-1, with 14 bases matching TRBD2. The CDR3 loop spans 16 amino acids. CDR1 and CDR2 (germline): SGHNT, YENEEA. The J segment lost 10 bases and the V segment lost 5 bases, leaving 10 bases of the junction unmatched. The CDR3, as DNA: TGTGCCAGCAGCCGGCCCGGGACTAGCGGGAGTGAAGAGCAGTTCTTC. Its protein product is CASSRPGTSGSEEQFF.

The chain employs TRBV5-1 and TRBJ1-1, with TRBD1 matching 7 bases. This CDR3 spans 17 amino acids. V trimming: 4 bases; J trimming: 0 bases; junction bases outside the gene matches: 12. The germline V gene encodes CDR1 SGHRS and CDR2 YFSETQ. The CDR3 is CASSPSTGNTMNTEAFF. Here the CDR3 DNA reads TGCGCCAGCAGCCCCTCGACAGGGAATACAATGAACACTGAAGCTTTCTTT.

This clone was found once. The V gene is TRBV6-1, the J gene TRBJ2-1; D ambiguous. Germline loops: CDR1 MNHNS, CDR2 SASEGT. Trimming left V 3 bases short and J 0 bases short, with 3 bases between. This CDR3 is built from 13 residues. Here the CDR3 reads CASSDYSYNEQFF. DNA of the CDR3: TGTGCCAGCAGTGACTACTCCTACAATGAGCAGTTCTTC.

The chain links TRBV15 to TRBJ1-4, with 9 bases aligning to TRBD1. CDR3 length: 14 residues. J was trimmed by 5 bases and V by 6 bases; bases with no gene match: 4. Germline CDR1 reads LNHNV; CDR2 reads YYDKDF (reference sequence). CDR3 residues: CATSPGQGNEKLFF. CDR3 DNA sequence: TGTGCCACCAGTCCGGGACAGGGAAATGAAAAACTGTTTTTT.

This clone was seen only once. V usage is TRBV5-4 and J usage is TRBJ2-5; 7 bases are shared with TRBD2. The germline gives CDR1 SGHNT, CDR2 YYREEE (reference sequence). The CDR3 totals 15 residues. V shed 1 base, J shed 5 bases, and the junction held 8 bases outside the gene matches. CDR3: CASSLSRAGVETQYF. CDR3 nucleotides: TGTGCCAGCAGCTTGAGCCGCGCGGGAGTCGAGACCCAGTACTTC.

The V gene is TRBV7-2, the J gene TRBJ2-5; unclear D gene. V was pared by 1 base and J by 5 bases, with 17 bases between. Germline V gene data show CDR1 as SGHTA and CDR2 as FQGNSA. The CDR3 has 16 amino acids. CDR3 sequence reads: CASSLGLPLRSETQYF. The CDR3 nucleotides are TGTGCCAGCAGCTTAGGACTGCCCCTTCGCTCGGAGACCCAGTACTTC.

J is TRBJ2-3 and V is TRBV11-2; 15 nucleotides match TRBD2. Trimming removed 5 bases from V and 5 bases from J; junction bases left unmatched: 8. The CDR3 extends over 17 amino acids. CDR1 SGHAT and CDR2 FQNNGV come from the germline V gene. CDR3 region: CASSLRTSGRAVDTQYF. The CDR3 nucleotides are TGTGCCAGCAGCCTCAGGACTAGCGGGAGGGCCGTAGATACGCAGTATTTT.

The rearrangement links TRBV5-4 to TRBJ2-3; 7 nucleotides match TRBD2. The CDR3 length is 16 residues. The germline gives CDR1 SGHNT, CDR2 YYREEE (reference sequence). The V segment lost 4 bases and the J segment 1 base; nucleotides outside the gene matches: 9. As DNA, the CDR3 is TGTGCCAGCAGCCTCACGGGGGGAGGCGGCACAGATACGCAGTATTTT. It translates to CASSLTGGGGTDTQYF.

This clone came up once. The chain is built from TRBV29-1 and TRBJ2-3; 7 bases fit TRBD2. Germline V gene data show CDR1 as SQVTM and CDR2 as ANQGSEA. J gave up 2 bases and V 6 bases, and 5 bases lay outside the gene matches. The CDR3 contains 13 residues. CDR3 DNA: TGCAGCGTCACCGGGACTAACACAGATACGCAGTATTTT. Residues: CSVTGTNTDTQYF.

This chain links TRBV2 with TRBJ2-1, with D perhaps TRBD1 (6 bases). The CDR3 sequence is 12 residues long. Germline lookup yields CDR1 SNHLY and CDR2 FYNNEI. V lost 4 bases to trimming and J lost 9 bases, with 10 bases between them. The CDR3 DNA reads as TGTGCCAGCAGTGGAGAGGGGGTTGAGCAGTTCTTC. Its protein product is CASSGEGVEQFF.

This clone was seen a handful of times. The chain couples TRBV7-2 to TRBJ2-2; 13 bases line up with TRBD2. The CDR3 has 15 amino acids. V shed 6 bases and J 8 bases; nucleotides not matched to a gene: 6. Germline CDR1 SGHTA, CDR2 FQGNSA. This CDR3 is CASSRLAGGSGELFF. The CDR3 region has the DNA TGTGCCAGCAGTCGACTAGCGGGAGGATCGGGGGAGCTGTTTTTT.

This clone came up once. The chain combines TRBV5-4 with TRBJ2-1; a possible D gene is TRBD2 (6 bases). The CDR3 extends over 13 amino acids. Per the germline V gene, CDR1 is SGHNT and CDR2 is YYREEE (reference sequence). The germline V and J ends were trimmed by 9 bases and 10 bases, with 20 bases remaining between them. CDR3 in amino acids: CAINRDSDMEQFF. The CDR3, as DNA: TGTGCCATAAACCGGGACTCAGATATGGAGCAGTTCTTC.

This sequence joins TRBV7-3 and TRBJ1-1; D is possibly TRBD1 (5 bases). Trimming pared 5 bases from V and 5 bases from J, leaving 12 bases between. The CDR3 is made up of 13 amino acids. The germline V gene encodes CDR1 SGHTA and CDR2 FQGTGA. This CDR3 is CASSGQGGTEAFF. CDR3 bases: TGTGCCAGCAGCGGACAAGGTGGAACTGAAGCTTTCTTT.

There are a few counts of this clone. The chain has TRBV7-3 and TRBJ2-3, with 7 nucleotides matching TRBD2. J was trimmed by 8 bases and V by 5 bases; bases with no gene match: 7. The germline V gene encodes CDR1 SGHTA and CDR2 FQGTGA. The CDR3 extends over 13 amino acids. The CDR3 nucleotides read TGTGCCAGCAGCACCCCGGGGGGACCTACGCAGTATTTT. This codes for CASSTPGGPTQYF.

The chain carries TRBV5-4 and TRBJ2-7; a weak D match, TRBD1 (5 bases). From germline, CDR1 is SGHNT and CDR2 YYREEE (reference sequence). The CDR3 spans 13 residues. The V end was cut by 0 bases, the J end by 1 base, with 5 bases between. In DNA form, the CDR3 reads TGTGCCAGCAGCTTGGGACAGTCCTACGAGCAGTACTTC. As protein: CASSLGQSYEQYF.

The chain combines TRBV6-5 with TRBJ2-7; no definite D call. CDR3 size: 16 residues. Germline V gene data show CDR1 as MNHEY and CDR2 as SVGAGI. Trimming left V 3 bases short and J 6 bases short, with 21 bases between. CDR3 region: CASSYRRLSDLREQYF. For the CDR3, the DNA is TGTGCCAGCAGTTATCGGCGGTTGTCTGACCTTCGCGAGCAGTACTTC.

J is TRBJ2-5 and V is TRBV5-4; TRBD2 matches at 10 bases. From germline, CDR1 is SGHNT and CDR2 YYREEE (reference sequence). Trimming cost V 4 bases and J 4 bases; bases outside gene matches: 13. This CDR3 has 17 amino acids. CDR3 nucleotides: TGTGCCAGCAGCCACCGATCCAGCGGGAGGGCCGGAGAGACCCAGTACTTC. Translating it yields CASSHRSSGRAGETQYF.

The chain recombines TRBV7-9 with TRBJ2-3, with TRBD1 matching over 9 bases. The CDR3 has 14 residues. Per the germline V gene, CDR1 is SEHNR and CDR2 is FQNEAQ (reference sequence). J lost 5 bases, V lost 4 bases, and 4 bases had no gene match. The CDR3 DNA reads as TGTGCCAGCAGCTACAGGGGGCCTGGAGATACGCAGTATTTT. It yields the protein CASSYRGPGDTQYF.

V and J are TRBV7-2 and TRBJ2-2; D is possibly TRBD1 (5 bases). The CDR3 is made up of 16 amino acids. Trimming removed 2 bases from V and 3 bases from J, with 13 bases in between. Germline loops: CDR1 SGHTA, CDR2 FQGNSA. CDR3 residues: CASSLNPGLDTGELFF. DNA for the CDR3: TGTGCCAGCAGCTTAAACCCAGGGTTAGACACCGGGGAGCTGTTTTTT.